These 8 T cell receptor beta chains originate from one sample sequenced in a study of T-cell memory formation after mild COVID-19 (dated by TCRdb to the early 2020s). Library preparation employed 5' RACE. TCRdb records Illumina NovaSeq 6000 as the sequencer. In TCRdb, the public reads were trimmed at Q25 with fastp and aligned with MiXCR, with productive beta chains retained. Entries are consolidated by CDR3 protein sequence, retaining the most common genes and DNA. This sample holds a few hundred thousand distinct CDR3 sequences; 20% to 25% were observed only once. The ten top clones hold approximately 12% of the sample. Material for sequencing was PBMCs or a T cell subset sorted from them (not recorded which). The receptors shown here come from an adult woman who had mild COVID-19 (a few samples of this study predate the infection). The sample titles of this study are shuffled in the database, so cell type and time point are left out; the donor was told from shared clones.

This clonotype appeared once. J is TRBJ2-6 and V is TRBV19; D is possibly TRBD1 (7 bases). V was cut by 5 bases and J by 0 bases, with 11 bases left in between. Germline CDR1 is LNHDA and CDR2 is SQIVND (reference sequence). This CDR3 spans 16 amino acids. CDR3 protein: CASSPGGISGANVLTF. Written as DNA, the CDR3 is TGTGCCAGTAGTCCAGGGGGGATCTCTGGGGCCAACGTCCTGACTTTC. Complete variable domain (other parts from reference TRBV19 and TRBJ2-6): DGGITQSPKYLFRKEGQNVTLSCEQNLNHDAMYWYRQDPGQGLRLIYYSQIVNDFQKGDIAEGYSVSREKKESFPLTVTSAQKNPTAFYLCASSPGGISGANVLTFGAGSRLTVL.

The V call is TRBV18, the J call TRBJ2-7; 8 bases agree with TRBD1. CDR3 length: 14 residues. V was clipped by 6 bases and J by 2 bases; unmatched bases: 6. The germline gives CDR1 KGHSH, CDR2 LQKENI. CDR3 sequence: CASSVRTGTYEQYF. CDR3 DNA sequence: TGTGCCAGCTCGGTTAGGACAGGGACCTACGAGCAGTACTTC.

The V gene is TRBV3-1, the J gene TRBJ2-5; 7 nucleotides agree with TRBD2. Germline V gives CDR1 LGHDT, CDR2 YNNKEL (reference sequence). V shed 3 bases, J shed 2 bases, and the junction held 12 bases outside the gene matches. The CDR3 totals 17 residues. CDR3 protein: CASSHPRGAGRQETQYF. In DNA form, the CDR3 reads TGTGCCAGCAGCCACCCAAGAGGAGCGGGGCGGCAAGAGACCCAGTACTTC.

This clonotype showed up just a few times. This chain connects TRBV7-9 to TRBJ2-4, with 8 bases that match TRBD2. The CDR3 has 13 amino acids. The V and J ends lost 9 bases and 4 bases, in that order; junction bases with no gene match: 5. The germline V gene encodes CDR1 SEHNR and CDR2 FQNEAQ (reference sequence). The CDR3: CASRGGSKNIQYF. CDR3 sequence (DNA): TGTGCCAGTCGCGGGGGGTCTAAAAACATTCAGTACTTC. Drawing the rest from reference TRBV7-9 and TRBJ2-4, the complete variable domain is DTGVSQNPRHKITKRGQNVTFRCDPISEHNRLYWYRQTLGQGPEFLTYFQNEAQLEKSRLLSDRFSAERPKGSFSTLEIQRTEQGDSAMYLCASRGGSKNIQYFGAGTRLSVL.

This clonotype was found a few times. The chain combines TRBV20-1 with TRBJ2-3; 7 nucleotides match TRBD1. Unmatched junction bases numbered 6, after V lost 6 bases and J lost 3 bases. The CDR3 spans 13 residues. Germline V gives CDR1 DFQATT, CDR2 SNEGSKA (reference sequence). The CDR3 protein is CSARGQITDTQYF. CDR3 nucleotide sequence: TGCAGTGCCCGGGGACAGATAACAGATACGCAGTATTTT.

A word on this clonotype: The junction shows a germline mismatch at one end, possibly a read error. The CDR3 reads CASSVALGGDTEAFF. The DNA for the CDR3 is TGTGCCAGCAGCGTAGCCCTGGGGGGGGACACTGAAGCTTTCTTT. The rearrangement uses TRBV7-9 and TRBJ1-1; a possible D gene is TRBD1 (5 bases). Germline-derived CDR1 and CDR2 are SEHNR and FQNEAQ (reference sequence). The CDR3 sequence is 15 residues long.

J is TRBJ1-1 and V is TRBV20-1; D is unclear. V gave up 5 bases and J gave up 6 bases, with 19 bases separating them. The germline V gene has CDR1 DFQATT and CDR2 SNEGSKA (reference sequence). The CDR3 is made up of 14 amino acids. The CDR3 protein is CSAFRPPIRAEAFF. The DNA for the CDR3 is TGCAGTGCTTTTCGACCGCCTATTCGGGCTGAAGCTTTCTTT.

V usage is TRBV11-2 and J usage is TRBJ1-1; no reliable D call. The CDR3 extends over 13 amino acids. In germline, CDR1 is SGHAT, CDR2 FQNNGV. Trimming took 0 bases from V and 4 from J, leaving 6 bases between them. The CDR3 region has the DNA TGTGCCAGCAGCTTAGAGTGGATCACTGAAGCTTTCTTT. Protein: CASSLEWITEAFF.